This T cell receptor beta chain was recovered during a study of cytomegalovirus exposure and HLA in healthy donors. Use of 60 Vbeta and 13 Jbeta primers characterized the PCR. Assay used: immunoSEQ multiplex PCR; TCRdb lists only in-frame clones, some missing. The sample shows roughly 200,000 clones, around three quarters of them seen only once. There are 16 residues in the CDR3. The V and J ends lost 0 bases and 4 bases, in that order; junction bases with no gene match: 8. Germline V CDR1 and CDR2: SGHAT, FQNNGV. The chain couples TRBV11-2 to TRBJ1-1, with 7 bases fitting TRBD1. This sequence originates from a woman under 40 in good health and CMV-seropositive. The sequenced sample consisted of PBMCs. The CDR3 region is CASSLDKWQGGTEAFF. The DNA of the CDR3 is TGTGCCAGCAGCTTAGATAAATGGCAGGGGGGCACTGAAGCTTTCTTT.